The 26 T cell receptor beta chains presented below share a single source sample, sequenced in a study of cytomegalovirus exposure and HLA in healthy donors. This PCR relied on a set of 60 Vbeta primers and 13 Jbeta primers. The assay was immunoSEQ multiplex PCR, and TCRdb's table has in-frame clones only and misses some. The sample lists 110,000 to 150,000 clones; about 8.9% were seen once. Sequencing used PBMCs. These receptors all come from a man between 45 and 60 years old in good health and CMV-seronegative.

The chain links TRBV30 to TRBJ1-4, with D unresolved. From germline, CDR1 is GTSNPN and CDR2 SVGIG (reference sequence). The CDR3 sequence is 15 residues long. Trimming pared 2 bases from V and 7 bases from J, leaving 17 bases between. CDR3 DNA sequence: TGTGCCTGGAGTTCCGTGTCAACTACGGGTGAAAAACTGTTTTTT. This codes for CAWSSVSTTGEKLFF.

The V and J genes are TRBV29-1 and TRBJ1-1, with no clear D. Trimming left V 5 bases short and J 0 bases short, with 7 bases between. The CDR3 contains 12 residues. Per the germline V gene, CDR1 is SQVTM and CDR2 is ANQGSEA. CDR3 DNA: TGCAGCGTTACAGTCATGAACACTGAAGCTTTCTTT. Translated: CSVTVMNTEAFF.

The chain carries TRBV6-5 and TRBJ2-2; weak D call: TRBD2 (6 bases). CDR3 size: 14 residues. Germline V lookup: CDR1 MNHEY, CDR2 SVGAGI. The ends were cut back, 6 bases at V and 2 bases at J, with 10 bases in the middle. In nucleotides, the CDR3 is TGTGCCAGCAGGTTCGGGAGAAACACCGGGGAGCTGTTTTTT. It codes for CASRFGRNTGELFF.

There are a few counts of this clone. V is TRBV18 and J is TRBJ1-2; D is undetermined. Trimming shortened V by 3 bases and J by 2 bases, and 16 bases separated the two germline ends. There are 16 residues in the CDR3. The V gene's germline CDR1 is KGHSH and CDR2 LQKENI. The CDR3 DNA reads as TGTGCCAGCTCACCGGCAGCGCCAGAAAGAAACTATGGCTACACCTTC. Amino acids: CASSPAAPERNYGYTF.

V and J are TRBV6-4 and TRBJ2-7; 8 nucleotides agree with TRBD2. CDR1 is MRHNA and CDR2 is SNTAGT in the germline V gene. The CDR3 has 14 amino acids. The junction had 9 bases not matched to a gene; V was cut back by 6 bases and J by 5 bases. Here the CDR3 reads CASSPGGGNDEQYF. CDR3 coding DNA: TGTGCCAGCAGCCCGGGGGGGGGCAACGACGAGCAGTACTTC.

At least ten counts were recorded for this clone. V is TRBV10-2 and J is TRBJ2-7; D is uncertain. V shed 4 bases and J shed 5 bases, with 18 bases lying between them. Germline V CDR1 and CDR2: WSHSY, SAAADI. The CDR3 covers 15 residues. The CDR3 coding sequence is TGCGCCAGCAGTGGTTCAGGCTCCGTAATGAACGAGCAGTACTTC. It is translated as CASSGSGSVMNEQYF.

The V gene is TRBV6-6, the J gene TRBJ1-4; D is possibly TRBD1 (6 bases). Trimming stripped 2 bases from V and 7 bases from J, with 14 bases between. There are 15 residues in the CDR3. CDR1 and CDR2 from the germline V gene are MNHNY and SVGAGI (reference sequence). The CDR3 here is CASSYEGGEFEKLFF. The DNA of the CDR3 is TGTGCCAGCAGTTACGAAGGGGGAGAATTTGAAAAACTGTTTTTT.

This clone was seen more than once but under ten times. The chain couples TRBV27 to TRBJ1-1; 11 nucleotides match TRBD1. Germline V gives CDR1 MNHEY, CDR2 SMNVEV (reference sequence). The junction had 4 bases not matched to a gene; V was cut back by 10 bases and J by 3 bases. The CDR3 is 13 amino acids. DNA of the CDR3: TGTGCCACCAGGACAGGGGGCCACACTGAAGCTTTCTTT. This translates into CATRTGGHTEAFF.

The chain carries TRBV5-1 and TRBJ2-5; 7 bases line up with TRBD2. The CDR3 is 14 amino acids. V lost 4 bases and J lost 3; bases outside the gene matches: 6. The germline gives CDR1 SGHRS, CDR2 YFSETQ. Here the CDR3 reads CASSLLAAEETQYF. In DNA form, the CDR3 reads TGCGCCAGCAGCCTCCTAGCGGCAGAAGAGACCCAGTACTTC.

In this sample, this clone turned up a few times. The chain has TRBV19 and TRBJ1-5; TRBD1 might be the D (5 bases). The CDR3 loop spans 16 amino acids. CDR1 is LNHDA, CDR2 SQIVND, per germline (reference sequence). V lost 6 bases and J lost 4, with 19 bases in between. CDR3 DNA sequence: TGTGCCAGTAGCACGTATTCCGACAGTTTTAATCAGCCCCAGCATTTT. Protein: CASSTYSDSFNQPQHF.

This clone was counted between two and nine times. J is TRBJ1-4 and V is TRBV27, with D perhaps TRBD1 (6 bases). V was pared by 6 bases and J by 3 bases, with 11 bases between. The CDR3 is made up of 14 amino acids. Germline CDR1 MNHEY, CDR2 SMNVEV (reference sequence). The CDR3 bases are TGTGCCAGCAGCCCATGGACAGCTAATGAAAAACTGTTTTTT. Translating it yields CASSPWTANEKLFF. The whole variable domain, remainder taken from reference TRBV27 and TRBJ1-4, is EAQVTQNPRYLITVTGKKLTVTCSQNMNHEYMSWYRQDPGLGLRQIYYSMNVEVTDKGDVPEGYKVSRKEKRNFPLILESPSPNQTSLYFCASSPWTANEKLFFGSGTQLSVL.

In this sample, this clone turned up a few times. V usage is TRBV30 and J usage is TRBJ1-1; 9 bases are shared with TRBD1. Germline CDR1 and CDR2: GTSNPN and SVGIG (reference sequence). V was clipped by 0 bases and J by 10 bases; unmatched bases: 3. This CDR3 comprises 12 residues. CDR3 in amino acids: CAWSVQGARAFF. CDR3 DNA: TGTGCCTGGAGTGTACAGGGGGCGCGAGCTTTCTTT.

The chain carries TRBV5-8 and TRBJ2-3; 11 bases fit TRBD2. Per the germline V gene, CDR1 is SGHTS and CDR2 is YDEGEE. This CDR3 is 18 amino acids long. V shed 0 bases, J shed 1 base, and the junction held 7 bases outside the gene matches. Written as DNA, the CDR3 is TGTGCCAGCAGCTTGGGACTAGCGGGAAGGGGTGGCACAGATACGCAGTATTTT. Its translation: CASSLGLAGRGGTDTQYF.

V and J are TRBV10-2 and TRBJ1-5; a possible D gene is TRBD1 (5 bases). Germline V gene sequence: CDR1 WSHSY, CDR2 SAAADI. CDR3 size: 16 residues. Trimming pared 2 bases from V and 4 bases from J, leaving 15 bases between. For the CDR3, the DNA is TGCGCCAGCAGTGAGCACCTCCGGGGGTGGAATCAGCCCCAGCATTTT. Protein: CASSEHLRGWNQPQHF.

J is TRBJ1-4 and V is TRBV28; no clear D. Trimming cost V 6 bases and J 0 bases, with 14 bases left between them. The CDR3 has 16 amino acids. The germline gives CDR1 MDHEN, CDR2 SYDVKM. The CDR3 protein is CASRPAGLATNEKLFF. In DNA form, the CDR3 reads TGTGCCAGCAGGCCGGCGGGTCTCGCAACTAATGAAAAACTGTTTTTT.

In this sample, this clone turned up a few times. The chain links TRBV6-6 to TRBJ2-6; D possibly corresponds to TRBD1 (5 bases). Trimming left V 6 bases short and J 2 bases short, with 8 bases between. The CDR3 is 14 amino acids. The V gene's germline CDR1 is MNHNY and CDR2 SVGAGI (reference sequence). CDR3 amino acids: CASRPGTGANVLTF. The CDR3 coding sequence is TGTGCCAGCAGGCCAGGGACTGGGGCCAACGTCCTGACTTTC.

This chain uses TRBV7-6 with TRBJ1-3; 10 positions agree with TRBD1. Germline trimming cut 8 bases from V and 2 bases from J; bases unmatched to any gene: 6. There are 15 residues in the CDR3. CDR1 SGHVS and CDR2 FNYEAQ come from the germline V gene. CDR3 protein: CASSPTGGTGNTIYF. The CDR3 coding sequence is TGTGCCAGCTCCCCGACAGGGGGCACTGGAAACACCATATATTTT.

This clone was observed a handful of times. The V call is TRBV2, the J call TRBJ1-5, with D hard to call. The CDR3 extends over 14 amino acids. The germline V gene has CDR1 SNHLY and CDR2 FYNNEI. V shed 3 bases and J shed 4 bases, with 10 bases lying between them. CDR3 sequence: CASSDQQLNQPQHF. The DNA of the CDR3 is TGTGCCAGCAGTGACCAACAGCTTAATCAGCCCCAGCATTTT. Based on the CDR3 plus reference TRBV2 and TRBJ1-5, the full variable domain is EPEVTQTPSHQVTQMGQEVILRCVPISNHLYFYWYRQILGQKVEFLVSFYNNEISEKSEIFDDQFSVERPDGSNFTLKIRSTKLEDSAMYFCASSDQQLNQPQHFGDGTRLSIL.

V gene TRBV5-1 combines with J gene TRBJ1-1; D unclear. This CDR3 has 12 residues. V dropped 4 bases and J dropped 8 bases, with 12 bases sitting between them. Germline CDR1 is SGHRS and CDR2 is YFSETQ. The CDR3 is CASSLRPKEAFF. The CDR3 bases are TGCGCCAGCAGCCTGCGCCCCAAAGAAGCTTTCTTT.

The rearrangement links TRBV10-3 to TRBJ2-3, with TRBD2 identical over 12 bases. Germline V lookup: CDR1 ENHRY, CDR2 SYGVKD. The CDR3 is made up of 16 amino acids. J gave up 0 bases and V 3 bases, and 1 base lay outside the gene matches. The CDR3 reads CAISDGLAGSTDTQYF. CDR3 coding DNA: TGTGCCATCAGTGACGGACTAGCGGGGAGCACAGATACGCAGTATTTT.

V is TRBV19 and J is TRBJ1-1; 8 bases are shared with TRBD1. CDR3 length: 16 amino acids. V gave up 3 bases and J gave up 1 base; unmatched junction bases: 7. CDR1 is LNHDA and CDR2 is SQIVND in the germline V gene (reference sequence). The CDR3 region has the DNA TGTGCCAGTAGTATGAATAACAGGGGGACGAACACTGAAGCTTTCTTT. Encoded protein: CASSMNNRGTNTEAFF.

CDR3 residues: CASSFRQVSGANVLTF. Written as DNA, the CDR3 is TGTGCCAGCAGCTTCAGACAGGTCTCTGGGGCCAACGTCCTGACTTTC. J is TRBJ2-6 and V is TRBV7-3, with D possibly being TRBD1 (6 bases). CDR1 and CDR2 (germline): SGHTA, FQGTGA. Between the trimmed V and J ends, which lost 3 bases and 0 bases, there was a span of 9 bases. The CDR3 length is 16 residues.

This clone was counted between two and nine times. The V and J genes are TRBV9 and TRBJ1-4; TRBD1 aligns across 10 bases. CDR1 and CDR2 from the germline V gene are SGDLS and YYNGEE. J gave up 8 bases and V 6 bases, and 10 bases lay outside the gene matches. The CDR3 has 15 residues. The CDR3 reads CASTRTGGEGEKLFF. The CDR3 region has the DNA TGTGCCAGCACGAGGACAGGGGGGGAGGGCGAAAAACTGTTTTTT.

This chain uses TRBV15 with TRBJ2-3; D perhaps matches TRBD2 (6 bases). Trimming removed 1 base at V and 3 bases at J, with 8 bases between. Germline values: CDR1 LNHNV, CDR2 YYDKDF (reference sequence). CDR3 length: 14 amino acids. The CDR3 nucleotides read TGTGCCACCAGCAGAGGCGGGGAAACAGATACGCAGTATTTT. It is translated as CATSRGGETDTQYF.

This clone was seen a handful of times. This rearrangement joins TRBV29-1 to TRBJ2-7, with 14 bases identical to TRBD2. With 6 bases clipped from V and 5 bases from J, the junction kept 6 bases outside the gene matches. Per the germline V gene, CDR1 is SQVTM and CDR2 is ANQGSEA. This CDR3 contains 14 residues. The CDR3, as DNA: TGCAGCGTCGGGACTAGCGGGAGCTTCGACGAGCAGTACTTC. Its protein product is CSVGTSGSFDEQYF.

There are a few counts of this clone. The CDR3 here is CASSPTQGFAYGYTF. CDR3 bases: TGTGCCAGCAGTCCGACCCAGGGGTTTGCCTATGGCTACACCTTC. The chain employs TRBV27 and TRBJ1-2, with D tentatively TRBD1 (6 bases). This CDR3 is built from 15 residues. V gave up 5 bases and J gave up 4 bases, with 17 bases separating them. CDR1 and CDR2 from the germline V gene are MNHEY and SMNVEV (reference sequence).